This TCR beta chain came from a study of blood T cell repertoires in COVID-19. The CDR3 sequence is 15 residues long. With 4 bases clipped from V and 4 bases from J, the junction kept 5 bases outside the gene matches. Germline values: CDR1 LNHDA, CDR2 SQIVND (reference sequence). Some clones are missing from TCRdb's copy, which holds only in-frame ones; the method was immunoSEQ multiplex PCR. The repertoire consists of around 100,000 clones, with roughly nine tenths occurring once and the leading ten covering about 15%. This sequence originates from a woman of 80 years or more in a cohort sampled during active COVID-19. J is TRBJ2-3 and V is TRBV19; 10 positions agree with TRBD2. Specimen: peripheral blood. In DNA, the CDR3 is TGTGCCAGTAGTACGCTAGCGGGAGCCTCAGATACGCAGTATTTT. Translated, it gives CASSTLAGASDTQYF. Based on the CDR3 plus reference TRBV19 and TRBJ2-3, the full variable domain is DGGITQSPKYLFRKEGQNVTLSCEQNLNHDAMYWYRQDPGQGLRLIYYSQIVNDFQKGDIAEGYSVSREKKESFPLTVTSAQKNPTAFYLCASSTLAGASDTQYFGPGTRLTVL.